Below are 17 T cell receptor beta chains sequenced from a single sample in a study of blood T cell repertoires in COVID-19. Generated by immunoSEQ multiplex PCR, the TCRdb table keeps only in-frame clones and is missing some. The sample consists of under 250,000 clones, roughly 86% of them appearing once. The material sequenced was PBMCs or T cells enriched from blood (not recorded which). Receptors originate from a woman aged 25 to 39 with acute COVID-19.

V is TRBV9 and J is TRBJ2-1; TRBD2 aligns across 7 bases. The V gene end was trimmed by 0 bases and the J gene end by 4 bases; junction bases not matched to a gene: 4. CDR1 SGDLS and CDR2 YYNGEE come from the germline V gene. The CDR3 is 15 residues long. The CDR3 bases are TGTGCCAGCAGCGTAGCCGGGACTAAATACAATGAGCAGTTCTTC. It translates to CASSVAGTKYNEQFF.

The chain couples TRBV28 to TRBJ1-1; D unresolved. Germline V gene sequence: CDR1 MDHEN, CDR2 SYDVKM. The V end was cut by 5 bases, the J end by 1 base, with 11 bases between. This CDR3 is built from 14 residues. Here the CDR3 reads CASSLLRENTEAFF. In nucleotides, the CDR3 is TGTGCCAGCAGTCTCCTCCGGGAGAACACTGAAGCTTTCTTT.

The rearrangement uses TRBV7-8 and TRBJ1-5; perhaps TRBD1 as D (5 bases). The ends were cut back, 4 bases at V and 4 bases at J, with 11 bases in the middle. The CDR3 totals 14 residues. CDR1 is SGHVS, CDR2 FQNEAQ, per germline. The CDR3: CASSSNRGNQPQHF. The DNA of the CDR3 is TGTGCCAGCAGCTCAAATCGGGGGAATCAGCCCCAGCATTTT.

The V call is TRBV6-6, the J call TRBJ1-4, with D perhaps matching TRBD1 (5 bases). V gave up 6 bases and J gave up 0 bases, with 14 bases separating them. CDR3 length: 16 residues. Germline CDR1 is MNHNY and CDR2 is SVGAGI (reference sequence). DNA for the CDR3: TGTGCCAGCAGAAGGGGCGTTACTCCAACTAATGAAAAACTGTTTTTT. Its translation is CASRRGVTPTNEKLFF.

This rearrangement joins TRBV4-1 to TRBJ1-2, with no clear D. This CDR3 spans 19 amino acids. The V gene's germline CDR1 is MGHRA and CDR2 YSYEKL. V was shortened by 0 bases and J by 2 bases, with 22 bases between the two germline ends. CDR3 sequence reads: CASSQDSGSTTRGNYGYTF. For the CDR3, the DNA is TGCGCCAGCAGCCAAGATTCCGGGTCTACGACCCGCGGAAACTATGGCTACACCTTC.

The CDR3 coding sequence is TGTGCCATCAGTAATCAGGGAGGGACCTATAATTCACCCCTCCACTTT. This codes for CAISNQGGTYNSPLHF. The genes are TRBV10-3 and TRBJ1-6; tentatively, D is TRBD1 (5 bases). Germline CDR1 is ENHRY and CDR2 is SYGVKD. This CDR3 contains 16 residues. V lost 5 bases and J lost 2, with 13 bases in between.

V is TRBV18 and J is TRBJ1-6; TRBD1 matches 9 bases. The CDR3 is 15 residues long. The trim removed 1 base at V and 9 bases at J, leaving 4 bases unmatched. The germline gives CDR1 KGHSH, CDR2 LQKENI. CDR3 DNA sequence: TGTGCCAGCTCACCACGAACAGGGGGCGGTTCACCCCTCCACTTT. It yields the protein CASSPRTGGGSPLHF. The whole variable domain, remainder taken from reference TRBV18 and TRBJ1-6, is NAGVMQNPRHLVRRRGQEARLRCSPMKGHSHVYWYRQLPEEGLKFMVYLQKENIIDESGMPKERFSAEFPKEGPSILRIQQVVRGDSAAYFCASSPRTGGGSPLHFGNGTRLTVT.

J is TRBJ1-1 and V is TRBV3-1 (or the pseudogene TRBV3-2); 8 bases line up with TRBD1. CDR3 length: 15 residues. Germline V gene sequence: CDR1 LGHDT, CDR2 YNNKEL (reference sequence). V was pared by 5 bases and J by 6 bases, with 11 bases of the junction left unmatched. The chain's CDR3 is CASSGEFRGPSEAFF. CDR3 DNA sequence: TGTGCCAGCAGCGGAGAGTTCAGGGGGCCGTCTGAAGCTTTCTTT.

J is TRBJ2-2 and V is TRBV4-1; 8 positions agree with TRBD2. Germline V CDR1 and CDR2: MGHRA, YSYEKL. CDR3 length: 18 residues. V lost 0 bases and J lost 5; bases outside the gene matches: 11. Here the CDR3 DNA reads TGCGCCAGCAGCCAAGAAGGAATTGGCGGGGGGTGGACCGGGGAGCTGTTTTTT. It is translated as CASSQEGIGGGWTGELFF.

The CDR3 reads CASSQDQAGLEMDEQYF. The CDR3 nucleotides are TGTGCCAGCAGCCAGGATCAGGCGGGACTAGAGATGGACGAGCAGTACTTC. V is TRBV14 and J is TRBJ2-7; 8 bases are a match to TRBD2. V trimming: 3 bases; J trimming: 5 bases; junction bases outside the gene matches: 15. From germline, CDR1 is SGHDN and CDR2 FVKESK. This CDR3 has 17 residues. Filled out from reference TRBV14 and TRBJ2-7, the complete variable domain reads EAGVTQFPSHSVIEKGQTVTLRCDPISGHDNLYWYRRVMGKEIKFLLHFVKESKQDESGMPNNRFLAERTGGTYSTLKVQPAELEDSGVYFCASSQDQAGLEMDEQYFGPGTRLTVT.

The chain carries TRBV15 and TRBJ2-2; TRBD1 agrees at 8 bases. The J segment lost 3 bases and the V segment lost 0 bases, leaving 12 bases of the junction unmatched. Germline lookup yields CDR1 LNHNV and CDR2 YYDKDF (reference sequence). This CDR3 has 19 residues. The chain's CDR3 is CATSRDLSKRTGYTGELFF. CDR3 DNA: TGTGCCACCAGCAGAGATCTTTCCAAGAGGACAGGGTACACCGGGGAGCTGTTTTTT.

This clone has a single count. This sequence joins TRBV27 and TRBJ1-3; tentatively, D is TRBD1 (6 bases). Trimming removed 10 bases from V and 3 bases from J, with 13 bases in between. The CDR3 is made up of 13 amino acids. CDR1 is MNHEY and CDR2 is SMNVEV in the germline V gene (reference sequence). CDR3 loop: CATQGIGGNTIYF. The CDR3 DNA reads TGTGCCACCCAGGGGATAGGTGGAAACACCATATATTTT.

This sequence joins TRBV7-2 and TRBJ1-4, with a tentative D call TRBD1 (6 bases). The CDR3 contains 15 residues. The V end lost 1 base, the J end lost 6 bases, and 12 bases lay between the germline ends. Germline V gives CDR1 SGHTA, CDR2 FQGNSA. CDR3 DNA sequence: TGTGCCAGCAGCTTAGGGACAGTAGTGCATGAAAAACTGTTTTTT. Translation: CASSLGTVVHEKLFF.

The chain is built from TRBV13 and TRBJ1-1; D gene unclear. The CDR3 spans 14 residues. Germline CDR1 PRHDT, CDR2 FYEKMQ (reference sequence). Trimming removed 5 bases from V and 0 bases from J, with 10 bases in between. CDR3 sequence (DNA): TGTGCCAGCAGCCCTCTGACAATGAACACTGAAGCTTTCTTT. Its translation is CASSPLTMNTEAFF. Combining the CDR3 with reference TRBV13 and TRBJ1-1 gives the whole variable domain AAGVIQSPRHLIKEKRETATLKCYPIPRHDTVYWYQQGPGQDPQFLISFYEKMQSDKGSIPDRFSAQQFSDYHSELNMSSLELGDSALYFCASSPLTMNTEAFFGQGTRLTVV.

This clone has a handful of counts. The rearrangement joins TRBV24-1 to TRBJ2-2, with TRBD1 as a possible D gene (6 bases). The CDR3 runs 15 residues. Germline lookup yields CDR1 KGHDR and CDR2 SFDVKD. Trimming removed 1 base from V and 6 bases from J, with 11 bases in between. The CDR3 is CATSDFVRGSGELFF. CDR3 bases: TGTGCCACCAGTGATTTTGTCAGGGGTTCCGGGGAGCTGTTTTTT.

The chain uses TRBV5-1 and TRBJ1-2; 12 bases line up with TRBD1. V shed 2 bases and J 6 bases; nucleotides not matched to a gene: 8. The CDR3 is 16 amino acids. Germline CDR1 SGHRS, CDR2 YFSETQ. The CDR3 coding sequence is TGCGCCAGCAGCTTATCCCAGGGACAGGGGGCTGATGGCTACACCTTC. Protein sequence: CASSLSQGQGADGYTF.

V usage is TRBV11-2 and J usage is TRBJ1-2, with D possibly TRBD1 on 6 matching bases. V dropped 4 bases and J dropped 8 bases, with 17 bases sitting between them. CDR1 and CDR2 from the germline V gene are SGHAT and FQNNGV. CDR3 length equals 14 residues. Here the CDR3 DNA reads TGTGCCAGCAGCTGGATCCGGGACATGGAGGGCTACACCTTC. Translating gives CASSWIRDMEGYTF.